These T cell receptor beta chains were read from a single sample in a study of cytomegalovirus exposure and HLA in healthy donors. The protocol was immunoSEQ multiplex PCR, while the TCRdb copy is restricted to in-frame clones and leaves out a portion. The sample lists 100,000 or so clones, approximately 85% occurring once. The sample was PBMCs. The receptors come from a man between 25 and 39 years old in good health and CMV-seropositive. Both conserved end residues are part of each CDR3. D genes are given only for firm matches. The size entry is marked missing in some rows and otherwise reads once, few, many or a size class.

v_call: TRBV5-1
d_call: TRBD1
j_call: TRBJ1-5
clone_size: -
cdr3_aa: CASSASGGNQPQHF
cdr3_nt: TGCGCCAGCAGCGCCTCAGGGGGGAATCAGCCCCAGCATTTT

v_call: TRBV7-2
d_call: TRBD2
j_call: TRBJ2-1
clone_size: -
cdr3_aa: CASSLAYREGRYNEQFF
cdr3_nt: TGTGCCAGCAGCTTAGCTTATCGGGAGGGCCGATACAATGAGCAGTTCTTC

v_call: TRBV10-1
d_call: TRBD2
j_call: TRBJ2-3
clone_size: -
cdr3_aa: CASSELGAGVGSTDTQYF
cdr3_nt: TGCGCCAGCAGTGAGTTGGGTGCGGGAGTGGGGAGCACAGATACGCAGTATTTT

v_call: TRBV5-1
d_call: -
j_call: TRBJ2-1
clone_size: -
cdr3_aa: CASSSPGPLGGKSYNEQFF
cdr3_nt: TGCGCCAGCAGCTCCCCAGGGCCTTTGGGGGGTAAATCCTACAATGAGCAGTTCTTC

v_call: TRBV10-2
d_call: TRBD1
j_call: TRBJ1-1
clone_size: -
cdr3_aa: CASTGEGAGTEAFF
cdr3_nt: TGCGCCAGCACTGGAGAGGGGGCGGGCACTGAAGCTTTCTTT

v_call: TRBV7-2
d_call: TRBD1
j_call: TRBJ2-7
clone_size: -
cdr3_aa: CASSPGTVLYEQYF
cdr3_nt: TGTGCCAGCAGCCCTGGGACAGTCCTCTACGAGCAGTACTTC

v_call: TRBV11-2
d_call: TRBD2
j_call: TRBJ2-5
clone_size: -
cdr3_aa: CASSLGTSGRETQYF
cdr3_nt: TGTGCCAGCAGCTTAGGTACTAGCGGGAGAGAGACCCAGTACTTC

v_call: TRBV25-1
d_call: TRBD2
j_call: TRBJ2-1
clone_size: -
cdr3_aa: CASGGLAGDWEQFF
cdr3_nt: TGTGCCAGCGGAGGACTAGCGGGAGACTGGGAGCAGTTCTTC

v_call: TRBV28
d_call: -
j_call: TRBJ2-7
clone_size: -
cdr3_aa: CASSPLAGGRYEQYF
cdr3_nt: TGTGCCAGCAGTCCCTTGGCCGGGGGAAGGTACGAGCAGTACTTC

v_call: TRBV28
d_call: TRBD1
j_call: TRBJ2-7
clone_size: -
cdr3_aa: CASSLLSTGGQGEQYF
cdr3_nt: TGTGCCAGCAGTTTACTCTCGACAGGGGGTCAAGGGGAGCAGTACTTC

v_call: TRBV28
d_call: -
j_call: TRBJ1-2
clone_size: -
cdr3_aa: CASRAVGYTF
cdr3_nt: TGTGCCAGCAGGGCCGTTGGCTACACCTTC

v_call: TRBV4-3
d_call: -
j_call: TRBJ1-4
clone_size: -
cdr3_aa: CASSQDLPGMVEKLFF
cdr3_nt: TGCGCCAGCAGCCAAGATCTCCCGGGAATGGTTGAAAAACTGTTTTTT

v_call: TRBV11-2
d_call: -
j_call: TRBJ1-4
clone_size: -
cdr3_aa: CASSPSRSSNEKLFF
cdr3_nt: TGTGCCAGCAGCCCGTCACGGTCCTCTAATGAAAAACTGTTTTTT

v_call: TRBV5-1
d_call: TRBD1
j_call: TRBJ1-1
clone_size: -
cdr3_aa: CASSPRTGAGTEAFF
cdr3_nt: TGCGCCAGCAGCCCTCGGACAGGGGCGGGCACTGAAGCTTTCTTT

v_call: TRBV30
d_call: -
j_call: TRBJ2-3
clone_size: few
cdr3_aa: CAWSEGMGGTDTQYF
cdr3_nt: TGTGCCTGGAGTGAGGGGATGGGGGGAACAGATACGCAGTATTTT

v_call: TRBV30
d_call: -
j_call: TRBJ1-5
clone_size: -
cdr3_aa: CAWSGTGLQPQHF
cdr3_nt: TGTGCCTGGAGTGGAACAGGGCTCCAGCCCCAGCATTTT

v_call: TRBV27
d_call: TRBD2
j_call: TRBJ2-1
clone_size: -
cdr3_aa: CASSQMGLAGGPSYNEQFF
cdr3_nt: TGTGCCAGCAGCCAAATGGGACTAGCGGGAGGGCCGTCGTACAATGAGCAGTTCTTC

v_call: TRBV6-5
d_call: TRBD2
j_call: TRBJ2-1
clone_size: -
cdr3_aa: CASKISGSSYNEQFF
cdr3_nt: TGTGCCAGCAAAATTAGCGGGAGCTCCTACAATGAGCAGTTCTTC

v_call: TRBV5-4
d_call: -
j_call: TRBJ2-2
clone_size: -
cdr3_aa: CASSLGGPGTGELFF
cdr3_nt: TGTGCCAGCAGCTTGGGGGGCCCGGGCACCGGGGAGCTGTTTTTT

v_call: TRBV5-1
d_call: TRBD2
j_call: TRBJ2-1
clone_size: -
cdr3_aa: CASSPSGTTSYNEQFF
cdr3_nt: TGCGCCAGCAGCCCTAGCGGAACCACCTCCTACAATGAGCAGTTCTTC

v_call: TRBV6-5
d_call: TRBD1
j_call: TRBJ1-2
clone_size: -
cdr3_aa: CASSQSTGVGYGYTF
cdr3_nt: TGTGCCAGCAGTCAATCTACAGGGGTGGGCTATGGCTACACCTTC